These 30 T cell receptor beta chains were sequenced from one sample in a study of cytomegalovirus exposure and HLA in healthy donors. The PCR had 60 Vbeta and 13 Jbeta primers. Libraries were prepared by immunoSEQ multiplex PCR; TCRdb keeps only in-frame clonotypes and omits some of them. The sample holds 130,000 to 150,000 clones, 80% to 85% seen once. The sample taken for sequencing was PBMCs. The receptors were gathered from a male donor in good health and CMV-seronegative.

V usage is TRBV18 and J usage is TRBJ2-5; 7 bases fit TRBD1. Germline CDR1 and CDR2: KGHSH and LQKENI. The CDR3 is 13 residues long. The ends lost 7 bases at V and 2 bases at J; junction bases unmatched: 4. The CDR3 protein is CASLPGQQETQYF. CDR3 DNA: TGTGCCAGCTTACCGGGACAGCAAGAGACCCAGTACTTC. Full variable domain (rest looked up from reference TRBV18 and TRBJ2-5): NAGVMQNPRHLVRRRGQEARLRCSPMKGHSHVYWYRQLPEEGLKFMVYLQKENIIDESGMPKERFSAEFPKEGPSILRIQQVVRGDSAAYFCASLPGQQETQYFGPGTRLLVL.

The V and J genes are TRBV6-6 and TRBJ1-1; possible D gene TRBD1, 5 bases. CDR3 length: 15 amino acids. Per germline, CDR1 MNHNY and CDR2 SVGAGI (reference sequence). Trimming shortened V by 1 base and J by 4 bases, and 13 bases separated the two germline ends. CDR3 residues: CASSYYKGIGTEAFF. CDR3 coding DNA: TGTGCCAGCAGTTACTATAAGGGGATTGGCACTGAAGCTTTCTTT.

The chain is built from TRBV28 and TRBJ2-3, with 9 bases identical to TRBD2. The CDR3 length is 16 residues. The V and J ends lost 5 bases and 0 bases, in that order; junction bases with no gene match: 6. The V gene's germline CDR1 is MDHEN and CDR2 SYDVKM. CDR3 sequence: CASSPLSGRSTDTQYF. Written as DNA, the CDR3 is TGTGCCAGCAGTCCACTTAGCGGGAGAAGCACAGATACGCAGTATTTT.

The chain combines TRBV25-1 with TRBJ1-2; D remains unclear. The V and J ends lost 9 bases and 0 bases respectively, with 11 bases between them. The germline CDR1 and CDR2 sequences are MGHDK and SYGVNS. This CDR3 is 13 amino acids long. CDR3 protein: CARQTEPNYGYTF. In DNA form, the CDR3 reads TGTGCCAGACAAACAGAGCCTAACTATGGCTACACCTTC.

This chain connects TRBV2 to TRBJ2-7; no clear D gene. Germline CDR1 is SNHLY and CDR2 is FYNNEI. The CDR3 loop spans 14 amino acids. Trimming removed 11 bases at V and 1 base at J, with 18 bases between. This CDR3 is CAAANPPTSYEQYF. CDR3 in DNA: TGTGCCGCAGCGAATCCCCCGACGTCCTACGAGCAGTACTTC.

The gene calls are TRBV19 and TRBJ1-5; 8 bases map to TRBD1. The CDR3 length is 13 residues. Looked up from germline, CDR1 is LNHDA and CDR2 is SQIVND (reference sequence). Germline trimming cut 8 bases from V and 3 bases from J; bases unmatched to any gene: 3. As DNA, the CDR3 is TGTGCCAGTCGGGACAGGAACAATCAGCCCCAGCATTTT. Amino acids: CASRDRNNQPQHF.

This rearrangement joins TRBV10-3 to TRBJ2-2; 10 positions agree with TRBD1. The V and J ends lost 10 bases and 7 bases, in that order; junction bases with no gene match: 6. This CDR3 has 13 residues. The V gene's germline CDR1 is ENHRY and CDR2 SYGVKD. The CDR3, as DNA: TGTGCCACAGAGACAGGGGGCGACGGGGAGCTGTTTTTT. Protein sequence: CATETGGDGELFF.

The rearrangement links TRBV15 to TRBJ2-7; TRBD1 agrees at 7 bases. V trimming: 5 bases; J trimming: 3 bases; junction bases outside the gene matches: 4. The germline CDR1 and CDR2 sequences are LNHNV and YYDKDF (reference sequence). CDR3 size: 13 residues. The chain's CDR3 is CATSGRDSYEQYF. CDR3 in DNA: TGTGCCACCAGCGGACGGGACAGCTACGAGCAGTACTTC.

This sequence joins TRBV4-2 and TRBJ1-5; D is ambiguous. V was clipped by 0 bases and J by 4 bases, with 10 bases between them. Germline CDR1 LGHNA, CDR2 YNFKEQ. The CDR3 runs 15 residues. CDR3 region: CASSQDLGGNQPQHF. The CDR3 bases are TGTGCCAGCAGCCAAGATCTGGGCGGGAATCAGCCCCAGCATTTT.

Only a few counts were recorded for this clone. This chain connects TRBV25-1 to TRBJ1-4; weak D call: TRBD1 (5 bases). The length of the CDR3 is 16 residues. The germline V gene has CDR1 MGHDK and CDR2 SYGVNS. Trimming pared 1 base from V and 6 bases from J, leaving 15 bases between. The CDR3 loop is CASSEWGNRTDEKLFF. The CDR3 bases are TGTGCCAGCAGTGAATGGGGCAATCGGACGGATGAAAAACTGTTTTTT.

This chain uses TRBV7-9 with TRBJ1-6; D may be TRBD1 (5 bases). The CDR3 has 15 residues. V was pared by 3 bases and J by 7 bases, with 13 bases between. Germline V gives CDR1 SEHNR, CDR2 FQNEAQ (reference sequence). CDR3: CASSLGGGLNSPLHF. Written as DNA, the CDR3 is TGTGCCAGCAGCTTGGGGGGAGGGCTGAATTCACCCCTCCACTTT.

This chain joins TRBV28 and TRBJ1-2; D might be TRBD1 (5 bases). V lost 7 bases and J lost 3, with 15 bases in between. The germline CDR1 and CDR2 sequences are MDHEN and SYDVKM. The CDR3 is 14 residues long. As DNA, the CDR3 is TGTGCCAGCACCGAACGGAGGGGACACTATGGCTACACCTTC. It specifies CASTERRGHYGYTF.

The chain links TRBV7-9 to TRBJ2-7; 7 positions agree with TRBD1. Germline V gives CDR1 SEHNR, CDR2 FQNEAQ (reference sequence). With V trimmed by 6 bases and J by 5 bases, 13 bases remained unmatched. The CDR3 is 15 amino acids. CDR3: CASRNEDNRGDEQYF. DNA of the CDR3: TGTGCCAGCAGAAACGAGGATAACAGGGGCGACGAGCAGTACTTC.

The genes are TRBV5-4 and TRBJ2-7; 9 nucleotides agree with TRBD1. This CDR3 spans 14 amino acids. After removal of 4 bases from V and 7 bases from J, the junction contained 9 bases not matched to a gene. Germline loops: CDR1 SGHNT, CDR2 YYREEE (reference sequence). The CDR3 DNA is TGTGCCAGCAGCGTAGGACAGGGGCTAGAGGAGCAGTACTTC. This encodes CASSVGQGLEEQYF.

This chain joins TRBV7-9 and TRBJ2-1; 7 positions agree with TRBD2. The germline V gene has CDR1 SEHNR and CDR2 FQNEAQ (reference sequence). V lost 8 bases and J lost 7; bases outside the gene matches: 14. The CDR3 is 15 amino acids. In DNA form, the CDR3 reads TGTGCCAGCCGCCCCCATCGGGAGGCAGGAAATGAGCAGTTCTTC. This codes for CASRPHREAGNEQFF.

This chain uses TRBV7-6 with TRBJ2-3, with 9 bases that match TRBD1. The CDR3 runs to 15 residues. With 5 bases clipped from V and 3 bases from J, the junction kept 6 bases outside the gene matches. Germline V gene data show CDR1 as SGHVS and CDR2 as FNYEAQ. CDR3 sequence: CASSQRTGATDTQYF. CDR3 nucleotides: TGTGCCAGCAGCCAACGGACAGGGGCAACAGATACGCAGTATTTT.

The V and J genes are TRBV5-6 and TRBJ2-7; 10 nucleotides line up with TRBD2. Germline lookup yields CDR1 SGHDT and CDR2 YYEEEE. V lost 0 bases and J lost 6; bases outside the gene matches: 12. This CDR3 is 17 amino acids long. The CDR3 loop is CASSLVPWGLAFLEQYF. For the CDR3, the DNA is TGTGCCAGCAGCTTGGTTCCCTGGGGACTAGCGTTCCTCGAGCAGTACTTC.

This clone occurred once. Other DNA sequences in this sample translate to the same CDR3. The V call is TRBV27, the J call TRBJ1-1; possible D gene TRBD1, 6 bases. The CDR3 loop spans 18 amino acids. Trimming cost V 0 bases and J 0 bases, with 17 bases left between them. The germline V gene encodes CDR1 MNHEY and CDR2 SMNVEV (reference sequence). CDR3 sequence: CASSLSFGGAAVNTEAFF. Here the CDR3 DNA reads TGTGCCAGCAGTTTATCATTCGGGGGGGCCGCGGTGAACACTGAAGCTTTCTTT.

This CDR3 is CASSAGGPSNEQFF. The CDR3, as DNA: TGTGCCAGCAGCGCGGGAGGACCCTCCAATGAGCAGTTCTTC. V gene TRBV27 combines with J gene TRBJ2-1, with 8 bases matching TRBD2. This CDR3 region has 14 residues. The trim removed 6 bases at V and 6 bases at J, leaving 7 bases unmatched. In germline, CDR1 is MNHEY, CDR2 SMNVEV (reference sequence).

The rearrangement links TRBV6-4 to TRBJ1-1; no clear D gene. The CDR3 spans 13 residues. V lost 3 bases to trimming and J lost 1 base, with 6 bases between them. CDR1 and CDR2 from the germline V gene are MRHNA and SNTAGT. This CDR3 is CASSEVENTEAFF. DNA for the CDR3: TGTGCCAGCAGTGAAGTAGAGAACACTGAAGCTTTCTTT.

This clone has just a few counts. The CDR3 nucleotides read TGTGCCAGCAGTTTGGCGGGAACGGGCAATGAGCAGTTCTTC. Translated: CASSLAGTGNEQFF. The chain couples TRBV28 to TRBJ2-1; D may be TRBD2 (6 bases). This CDR3 region has 14 residues. V lost 3 bases, J lost 6 bases, and 12 bases lay in between. Germline loops: CDR1 MDHEN, CDR2 SYDVKM.

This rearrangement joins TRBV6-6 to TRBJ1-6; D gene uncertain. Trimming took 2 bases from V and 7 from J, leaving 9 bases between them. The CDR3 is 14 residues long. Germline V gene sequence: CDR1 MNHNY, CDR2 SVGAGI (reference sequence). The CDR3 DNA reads TGTGCCAGCAGTTACGAGCTGAGGAATTCACCCCTCCACTTT. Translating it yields CASSYELRNSPLHF.

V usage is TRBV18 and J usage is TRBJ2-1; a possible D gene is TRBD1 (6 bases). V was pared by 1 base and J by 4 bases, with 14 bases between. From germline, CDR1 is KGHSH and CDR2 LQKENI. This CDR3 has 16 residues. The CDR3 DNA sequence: TGTGCCAGCTCACCACAGGACCGGACAGTTTACAATGAGCAGTTCTTC. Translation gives CASSPQDRTVYNEQFF.

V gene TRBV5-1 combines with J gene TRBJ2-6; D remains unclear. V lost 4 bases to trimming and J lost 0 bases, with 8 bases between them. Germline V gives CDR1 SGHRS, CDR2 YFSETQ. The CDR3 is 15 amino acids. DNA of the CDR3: TGCGCCAGCAGCGAAAAGAGCTCTGGGGCCAACGTCCTGACTTTC. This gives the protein CASSEKSSGANVLTF.

The CDR3 DNA follows: TGTGCCAGCATTCCGACTGGCGGGAGTTTCACTGAGCAGTTCTTC. Protein product: CASIPTGGSFTEQFF. The chain has TRBV6-5 and TRBJ2-1; 7 bases line up with TRBD2. The CDR3 sequence is 15 residues long. Germline assignment: CDR1 MNHEY and CDR2 SVGAGI. V shed 7 bases, J shed 9 bases, and the junction held 15 bases outside the gene matches.

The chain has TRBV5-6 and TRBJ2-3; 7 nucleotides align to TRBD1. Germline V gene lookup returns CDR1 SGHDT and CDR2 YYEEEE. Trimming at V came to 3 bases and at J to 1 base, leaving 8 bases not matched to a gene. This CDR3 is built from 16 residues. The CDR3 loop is CASSWETGVGTDTQYF. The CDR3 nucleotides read TGTGCCAGCAGCTGGGAAACAGGGGTTGGCACAGATACGCAGTATTTT.

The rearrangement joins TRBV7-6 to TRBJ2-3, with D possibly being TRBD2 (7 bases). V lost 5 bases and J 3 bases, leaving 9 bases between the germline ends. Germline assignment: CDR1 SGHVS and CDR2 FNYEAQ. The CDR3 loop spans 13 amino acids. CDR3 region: CASSGGATDTQYF. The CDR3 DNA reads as TGTGCCAGCAGCGGGGGGGCTACAGATACGCAGTATTTT.

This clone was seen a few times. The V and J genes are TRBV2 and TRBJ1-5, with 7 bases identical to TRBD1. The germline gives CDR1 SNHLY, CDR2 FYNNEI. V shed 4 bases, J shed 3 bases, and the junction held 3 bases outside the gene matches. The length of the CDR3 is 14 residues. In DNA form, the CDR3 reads TGTGCCAGCAGTGGGGACAGCCCCAATCAGCCCCAGCATTTT. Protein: CASSGDSPNQPQHF.

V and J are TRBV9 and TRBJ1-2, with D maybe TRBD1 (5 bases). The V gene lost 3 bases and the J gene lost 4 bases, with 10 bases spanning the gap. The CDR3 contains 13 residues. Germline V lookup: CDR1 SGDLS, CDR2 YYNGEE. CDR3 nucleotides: TGTGCCAGCAGCGAGACAGACAGCTATGGCTACACCTTC. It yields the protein CASSETDSYGYTF.

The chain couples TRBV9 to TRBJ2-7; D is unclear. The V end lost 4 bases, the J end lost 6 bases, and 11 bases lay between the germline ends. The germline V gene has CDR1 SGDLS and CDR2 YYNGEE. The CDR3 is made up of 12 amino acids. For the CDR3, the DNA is TGTGCCAGCAGCCCCCGTTTCGGCGAGCAGTACTTC. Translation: CASSPRFGEQYF.